Below are 3 T cell receptor beta chains sequenced from a single sample in a study of T cell repertoires in cytomegalovirus infection. Using its own MiXCR run on the reads, TCRdb lists one record per CDR3 protein. The repertoire has fewer than 900,000 distinct CDR3 sequences, 25% to 30% of them found once; the top ten carry around 13%. The antigens these receptors bind are not known. The sequences come from cultured CD8+ T cells from PBMCs, collected from culture after CMV antigen stimulation. Receptors were obtained from a human donor in good health (CMV status not recorded). Some clones in this sample may be carry-over from other donors' samples.

This sequence joins TRBV6-5 and TRBJ1-2, with TRBD1 matching 10 bases. Per the germline V gene, CDR1 is MNHEY and CDR2 is SVGAGI. The CDR3 consists of 17 residues. After removal of 1 base from V and 7 bases from J, the junction contained 12 bases not matched to a gene. DNA for the CDR3: TGTGCCAGCAGTTACTTACCTCCACCGGGACAGGGGTCTGGCTACACCTTC. As protein: CASSYLPPPGQGSGYTF.

The chain employs TRBV5-4 and TRBJ2-7; TRBD1 matches 7 bases. Germline CDR1 is SGHNT and CDR2 is YYREEE (reference sequence). V lost 3 bases, J lost 0 bases, and 15 bases stayed unmatched. The CDR3 spans 18 residues. This chain's CDR3 is CASSSEPRGQKNSYEQYF. CDR3 nucleotides: TGTGCCAGCAGCTCGGAGCCTCGGGGACAGAAAAACTCCTACGAGCAGTACTTC.

This clonotype was recorded a few times. The gene calls are TRBV7-3 and TRBJ2-5; 8 bases are shared with TRBD2. Losses at the gene ends were 1 base for V and 0 bases for J; bases not matched to a gene: 4. Looked up from germline, CDR1 is SGHTA and CDR2 is FQGTGA. This CDR3 is 16 amino acids long. The chain's CDR3 is CASSLNGGGYQETQYF. The CDR3 DNA reads TGTGCCAGCAGCTTAAACGGGGGGGGGTACCAAGAGACCCAGTACTTC.